This T cell receptor (beta chain) was identified in a study of Graves' ophthalmopathy and Graves' hyperthyroidism. Trimming stripped 4 bases from V and 1 base from J, with 10 bases between. This CDR3 spans 14 amino acids. CDR1 is LNHDA and CDR2 is SQIVND in the germline V gene (reference sequence). Amplifying from RNA transcripts, the study obtained TCR beta CDR3 regions. The first-round RT-PCR employed HTBI primers together with the Qiagen OneStep RT-PCR kit. A multiplex PCR was then performed as the second round. TCRdb reprocessed the multiplex PCR reads via MiXCR and lists one record per CDR3 protein. The sample contains more than 1,000,000 distinct CDR3 sequences, about 36% of which appear only once. This clonotype has a count of ten or more.

The source material was peripheral blood or thyroid tissue (not recorded which). The chain uses TRBV19 and TRBJ1-1; D is unclear. The sequence was obtained from an adult man with Graves' hyperthyroidism. The CDR3: CASSRRGKNTEAFF. As DNA, the CDR3 is TGTGCCAGTAGTAGGCGGGGAAAGAACACTGAAGCTTTCTTT.